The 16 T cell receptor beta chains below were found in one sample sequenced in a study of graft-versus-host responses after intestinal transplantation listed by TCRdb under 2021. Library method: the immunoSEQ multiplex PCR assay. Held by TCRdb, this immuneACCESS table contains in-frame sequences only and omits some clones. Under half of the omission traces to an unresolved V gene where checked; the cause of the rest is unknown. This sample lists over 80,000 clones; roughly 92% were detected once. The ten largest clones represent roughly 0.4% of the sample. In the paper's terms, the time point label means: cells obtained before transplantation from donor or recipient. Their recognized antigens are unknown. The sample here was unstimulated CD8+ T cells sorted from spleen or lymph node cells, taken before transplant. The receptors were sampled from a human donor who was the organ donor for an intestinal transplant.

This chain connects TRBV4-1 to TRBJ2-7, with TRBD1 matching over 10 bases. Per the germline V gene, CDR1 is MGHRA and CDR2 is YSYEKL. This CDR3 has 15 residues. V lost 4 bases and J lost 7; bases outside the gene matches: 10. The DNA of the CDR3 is TGCGCCAGCAGCCCGTCCGACAGGGGGCGATTAGAGCAGTACTTC. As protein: CASSPSDRGRLEQYF.

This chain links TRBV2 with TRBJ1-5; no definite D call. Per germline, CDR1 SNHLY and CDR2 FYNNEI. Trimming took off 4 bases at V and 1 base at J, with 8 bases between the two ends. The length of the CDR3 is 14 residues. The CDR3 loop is CASSGAESNQPQHF. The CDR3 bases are TGTGCCAGCAGTGGGGCCGAAAGCAATCAGCCCCAGCATTTT.

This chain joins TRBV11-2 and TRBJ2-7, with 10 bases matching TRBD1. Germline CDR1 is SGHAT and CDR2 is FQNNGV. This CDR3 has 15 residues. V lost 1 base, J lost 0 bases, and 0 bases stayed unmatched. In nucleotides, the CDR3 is TGTGCCAGCAGCTTAGGGACAGGGGGCTCCTACGAGCAGTACTTC. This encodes CASSLGTGGSYEQYF.

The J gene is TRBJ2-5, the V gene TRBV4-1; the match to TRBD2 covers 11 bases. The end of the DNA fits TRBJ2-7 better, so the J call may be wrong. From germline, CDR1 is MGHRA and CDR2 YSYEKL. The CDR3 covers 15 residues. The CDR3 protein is CASSQGLAGPYEQYF. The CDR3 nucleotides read TGCGCCAGCAGCCAAGGACTAGCGGGGCCCTACGAGCAGTACTTC.

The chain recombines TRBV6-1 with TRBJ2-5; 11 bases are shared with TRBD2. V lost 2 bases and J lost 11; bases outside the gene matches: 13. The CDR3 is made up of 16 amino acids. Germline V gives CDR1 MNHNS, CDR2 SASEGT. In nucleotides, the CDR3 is TGTGCCAGCAGTGAATTTCTAGCGGGGGGCCTATATGGGCAGTACTTC. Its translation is CASSEFLAGGLYGQYF.

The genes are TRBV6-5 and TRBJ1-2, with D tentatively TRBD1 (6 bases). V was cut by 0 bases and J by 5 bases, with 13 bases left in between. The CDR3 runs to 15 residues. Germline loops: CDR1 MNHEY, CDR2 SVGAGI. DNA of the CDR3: TGTGCCAGCAGTTACTCTGCGTCCAGGGGATATGGCTACACCTTC. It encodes CASSYSASRGYGYTF.

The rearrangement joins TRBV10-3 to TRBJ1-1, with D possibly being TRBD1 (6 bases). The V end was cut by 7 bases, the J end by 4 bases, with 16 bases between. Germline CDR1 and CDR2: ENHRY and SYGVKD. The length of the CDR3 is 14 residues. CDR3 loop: CAIKKFQGPTEAFF. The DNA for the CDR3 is TGTGCCATCAAGAAATTCCAGGGGCCCACTGAAGCTTTCTTT.

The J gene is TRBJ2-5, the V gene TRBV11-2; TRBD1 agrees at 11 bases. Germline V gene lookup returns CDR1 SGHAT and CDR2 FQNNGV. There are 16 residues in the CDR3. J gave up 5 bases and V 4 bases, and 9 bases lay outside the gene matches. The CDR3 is CASSSWRGQGGETQYF. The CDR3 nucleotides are TGTGCCAGCAGCTCCTGGCGGGGACAGGGGGGGGAGACCCAGTACTTC.

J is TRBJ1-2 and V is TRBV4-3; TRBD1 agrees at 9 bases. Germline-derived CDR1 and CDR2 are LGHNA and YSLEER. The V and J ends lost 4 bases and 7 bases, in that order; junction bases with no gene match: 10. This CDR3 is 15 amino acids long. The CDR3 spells CASSRKTQGAGGYTF. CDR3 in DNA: TGCGCCAGCAGCCGAAAGACACAGGGGGCAGGTGGCTACACCTTC.

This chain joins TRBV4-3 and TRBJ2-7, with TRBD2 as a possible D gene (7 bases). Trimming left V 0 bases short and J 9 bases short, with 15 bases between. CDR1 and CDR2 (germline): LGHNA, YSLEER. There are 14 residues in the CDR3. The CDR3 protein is CASSQDGGALGQYF. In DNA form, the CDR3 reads TGCGCCAGCAGCCAAGATGGGGGGGCATTGGGGCAGTACTTC.

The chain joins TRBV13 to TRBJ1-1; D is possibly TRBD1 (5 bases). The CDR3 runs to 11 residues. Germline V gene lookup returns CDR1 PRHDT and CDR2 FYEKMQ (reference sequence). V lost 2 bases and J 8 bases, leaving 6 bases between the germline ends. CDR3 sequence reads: CASSLYREAFF. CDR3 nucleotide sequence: TGTGCCAGCAGCTTATACAGGGAAGCTTTCTTT.

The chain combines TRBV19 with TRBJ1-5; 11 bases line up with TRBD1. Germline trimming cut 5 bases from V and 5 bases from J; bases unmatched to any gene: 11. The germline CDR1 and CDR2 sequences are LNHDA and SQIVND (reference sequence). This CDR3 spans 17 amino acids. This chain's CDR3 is CASSYLIGQGAYQPQHF. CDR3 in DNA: TGTGCCAGTAGTTACCTCATCGGACAGGGGGCATATCAGCCCCAGCATTTT.

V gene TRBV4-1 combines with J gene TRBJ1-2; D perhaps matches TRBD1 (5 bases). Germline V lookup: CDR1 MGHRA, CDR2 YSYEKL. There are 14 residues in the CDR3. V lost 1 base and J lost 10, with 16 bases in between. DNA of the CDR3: TGCGCCAGCAGCCAAGGAGGACAAGGGCTGGACTACACCTTC. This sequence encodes CASSQGGQGLDYTF.

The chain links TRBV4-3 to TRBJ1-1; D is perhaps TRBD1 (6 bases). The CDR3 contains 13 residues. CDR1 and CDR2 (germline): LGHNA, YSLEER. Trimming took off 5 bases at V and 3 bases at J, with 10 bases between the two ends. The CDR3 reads CASSRGMDTEAFF. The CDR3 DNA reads TGCGCCAGCAGCAGGGGGATGGACACTGAAGCTTTCTTT.

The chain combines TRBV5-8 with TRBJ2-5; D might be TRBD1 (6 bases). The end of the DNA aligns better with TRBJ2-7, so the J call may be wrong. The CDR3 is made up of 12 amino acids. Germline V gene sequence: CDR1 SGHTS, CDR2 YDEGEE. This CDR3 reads CASSLDRYEQYF. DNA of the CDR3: TGTGCCAGCAGCCTCGACAGGTACGAGCAGTACTTC.

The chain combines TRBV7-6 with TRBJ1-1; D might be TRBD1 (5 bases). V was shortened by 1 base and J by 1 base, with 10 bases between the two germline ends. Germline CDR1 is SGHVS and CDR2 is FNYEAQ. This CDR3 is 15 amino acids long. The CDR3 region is CASSLDITGNTEAFF. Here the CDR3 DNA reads TGTGCCAGCAGCTTAGATATCACAGGGAACACTGAAGCTTTCTTT.